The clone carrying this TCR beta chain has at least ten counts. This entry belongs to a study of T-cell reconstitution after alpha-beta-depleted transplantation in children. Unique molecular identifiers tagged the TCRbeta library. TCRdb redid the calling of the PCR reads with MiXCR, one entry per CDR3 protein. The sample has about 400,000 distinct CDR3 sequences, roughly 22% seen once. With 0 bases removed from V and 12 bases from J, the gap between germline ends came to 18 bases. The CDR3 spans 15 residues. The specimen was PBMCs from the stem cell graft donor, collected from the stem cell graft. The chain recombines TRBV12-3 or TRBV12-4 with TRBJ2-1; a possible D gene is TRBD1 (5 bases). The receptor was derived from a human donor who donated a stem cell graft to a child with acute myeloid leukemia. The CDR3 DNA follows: TGTGCCAGCAGTTTAGCGGGGCAGAGAACAATGAGGCAGTTCTTC. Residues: CASSLAGQRTMRQFF.